Each of the 17 T cell receptor beta chains below was sequenced from the same sample in a study of blood T cell repertoires in COVID-19. Here immunoSEQ multiplex PCR was the method, and the copy in TCRdb shows in-frame clones only, minus some. The sample has 200,000 or so clones, approximately 89% seen once. Sequenced sample: PBMCs or T cells enriched from blood (not recorded which). These receptors all come from a woman in her thirties who had been exposed to COVID-19.

The J gene is TRBJ2-4, the V gene TRBV4-2; TRBD2 aligns across 7 bases. V was pared by 0 bases and J by 6 bases, with 5 bases of the junction left unmatched. The germline V gene has CDR1 LGHNA and CDR2 YNFKEQ. This CDR3 has 15 amino acids. The CDR3, as DNA: TGTGCCAGCAGCCAAGATGCGGGGGTCGGAAACATTCAGTACTTC. Translated: CASSQDAGVGNIQYF.

The CDR3 region is CASSARQGRGDTQYF. The CDR3 bases are TGTGCCAGCAGCGCCCGACAGGGCAGGGGAGATACGCAGTATTTT. The rearrangement joins TRBV9 to TRBJ2-3; 7 bases match TRBD1. Per germline, CDR1 SGDLS and CDR2 YYNGEE. Unmatched junction bases numbered 9, after V lost 3 bases and J lost 5 bases. The CDR3 sequence is 15 residues long.

The chain joins TRBV21-1 to TRBJ1-2; TRBD1, the table's D call, lacks a check against the DNA. TRBV21-1 is a listed pseudogene. The CDR3 runs 21 residues. CDR3 nucleotide sequence: TGTGCCAGCAGCAAAGCCAACACCCCCATGGTGGGAAGGACAGGGGACTATGGCTACACCTTC. This codes for CASSKANTPMVGRTGDYGYTF.

The rearrangement links TRBV19 to TRBJ2-7; 10 positions match TRBD2. Germline trimming cut 7 bases from V and 4 bases from J; bases unmatched to any gene: 4. Germline CDR1 is LNHDA and CDR2 is SQIVND (reference sequence). The CDR3 loop spans 13 amino acids. The chain's CDR3 is CASNLAGVYEQYF. The DNA for the CDR3 is TGTGCCAGTAATCTAGCGGGAGTGTACGAGCAGTACTTC.

V and J are TRBV11-2 and TRBJ1-4; 8 bases map to TRBD1. Germline CDR1 reads SGHAT; CDR2 reads FQNNGV. V gave up 4 bases and J gave up 3 bases; unmatched junction bases: 4. The CDR3 runs 15 residues. The CDR3 reads CASSSTGGANEKLFF. The CDR3 DNA reads TGTGCCAGCAGCTCAACAGGGGGGGCTAATGAAAAACTGTTTTTT.

The chain combines TRBV5-1 with TRBJ2-7; D might be TRBD1 (5 bases). Germline assignment: CDR1 SGHRS and CDR2 YFSETQ. Trimming pared 4 bases from V and 2 bases from J, leaving 7 bases between. This CDR3 contains 12 residues. DNA for the CDR3: TGCGCCAGCAGCGGGGCAGCCTACGAGCAGTACTTC. It yields the protein CASSGAAYEQYF.

The chain uses TRBV27 and TRBJ1-6; 10 positions match TRBD1. This CDR3 spans 15 amino acids. V shed 3 bases and J 7 bases; nucleotides not matched to a gene: 3. The germline gives CDR1 MNHEY, CDR2 SMNVEV (reference sequence). As DNA, the CDR3 is TGTGCCAGCAGTTTGAGGGGACAGGGGAATTCACCCCTCCACTTT. This encodes CASSLRGQGNSPLHF.

The rearrangement joins TRBV5-8 to TRBJ2-3; TRBD1 aligns across 9 bases. CDR3 length equals 18 residues. Germline V gives CDR1 SGHTS, CDR2 YDEGEE. Losses at the gene ends were 1 base for V and 4 bases for J; bases not matched to a gene: 13. The CDR3 spells CASSLYRFGGQGPDTQYF. The CDR3 coding sequence is TGTGCCAGCAGCTTGTATCGGTTTGGGGGACAGGGACCAGATACGCAGTATTTT.

The CDR3 sequence: CASTRTPRDPGELFF. DNA for the CDR3: TGTGCCAGCACCCGGACTCCCCGTGACCCCGGGGAGCTGTTTTTT. The chain uses TRBV28 and TRBJ2-2; perhaps TRBD2 as D (5 bases). The CDR3 sequence is 15 residues long. The germline V gene has CDR1 MDHEN and CDR2 SYDVKM. V was pared by 7 bases and J by 6 bases, with 18 bases between. The full variable domain, in which reference TRBV28 and TRBJ2-2 provide the parts outside the CDR3, is DVKVTQSSRYLVKRTGEKVFLECVQDMDHENMFWYRQDPGLGLRLIYFSYDVKMKEKGDIPEGYSVSREKKERFSLILESASTNQTSMYLCASTRTPRDPGELFFGEGSRLTVL.

The chain employs TRBV7-9 and TRBJ1-5; D remains unclear. CDR1 SEHNR and CDR2 FQNEAQ come from the germline V gene (reference sequence). Trimming pared 5 bases from V and 2 bases from J, leaving 7 bases between. The CDR3 loop spans 13 amino acids. The CDR3 loop reads CASSPGGNQPQHF. The CDR3 nucleotides are TGTGCCAGCAGCCCTGGAGGCAATCAGCCCCAGCATTTT. The full variable domain, with the rest looked up from reference TRBV7-9 and TRBJ1-5, is DTGVSQNPRHKITKRGQNVTFRCDPISEHNRLYWYRQTLGQGPEFLTYFQNEAQLEKSRLLSDRFSAERPKGSFSTLEIQRTEQGDSAMYLCASSPGGNQPQHFGDGTRLSIL.

The chain recombines TRBV9 with TRBJ2-3, with D unresolved. Germline V gives CDR1 SGDLS, CDR2 YYNGEE. V was shortened by 2 bases and J by 4 bases, with 14 bases between the two germline ends. This CDR3 is built from 15 residues. Here the CDR3 DNA reads TGTGCCAGCAGCGTTAGAAGAGATTCTCCAGATACGCAGTATTTT. Its translation: CASSVRRDSPDTQYF.

J is TRBJ2-1 and V is TRBV10-1; 7 bases agree with TRBD2. Unmatched junction bases numbered 9, after V lost 5 bases and J lost 2 bases. The CDR3 sequence is 16 residues long. Germline CDR1 is WNHNN and CDR2 is SYGVQD (reference sequence). In nucleotides, the CDR3 is TGCGCCAGCAGTCCCCGAGAGGGAGGGCCCTACAATGAGCAGTTCTTC. Residues: CASSPREGGPYNEQFF.

The V gene is TRBV4-2, the J gene TRBJ2-4, with 14 bases aligning to TRBD2. The germline CDR1 and CDR2 sequences are LGHNA and YNFKEQ. The CDR3 length is 18 residues. The junction had 10 bases not matched to a gene; V was cut back by 0 bases and J by 9 bases. For the CDR3, the DNA is TGTGCCAGCAGCCAAGACTCACCGGGACTAGCGGGAGTCGGCATTCAGTACTTC. This gives the protein CASSQDSPGLAGVGIQYF.

The chain joins TRBV18 to TRBJ1-1, with D maybe TRBD1 (5 bases). Germline loops: CDR1 KGHSH, CDR2 LQKENI. With 3 bases removed from V and 7 bases from J, the gap between germline ends came to 15 bases. The CDR3 has 14 amino acids. The CDR3 DNA sequence: TGTGCCAGCTCACCCAGTTCGGGGGGAGGTGAAGCTTTCTTT. This codes for CASSPSSGGGEAFF.

The chain joins TRBV4-1 to TRBJ2-2, with 9 bases fitting TRBD1. With 0 bases clipped from V and 7 bases from J, the junction kept 9 bases outside the gene matches. CDR1 is MGHRA, CDR2 YSYEKL, per germline. CDR3 length: 17 amino acids. The CDR3 DNA sequence: TGCGCCAGCAGCCAAGATACGGCGGGACAGGGCATCGGGGAGCTGTTTTTT. This gives the protein CASSQDTAGQGIGELFF.

The gene calls are TRBV6-1 and TRBJ2-7; tentative D call: TRBD1 (6 bases). CDR3 length: 15 amino acids. Trimming pared 3 bases from V and 2 bases from J, leaving 14 bases between. The germline V gene has CDR1 MNHNS and CDR2 SASEGT. CDR3 region: CASSEGHMTAYEQYF. The CDR3 bases are TGTGCCAGCAGTGAGGGACATATGACCGCCTACGAGCAGTACTTC.

The V call is TRBV5-6, the J call TRBJ1-5; the D is unclear. Per the germline V gene, CDR1 is SGHDT and CDR2 is YYEEEE. The CDR3 has 14 amino acids. Trimming took off 3 bases at V and 7 bases at J, with 14 bases between the two ends. The CDR3 DNA reads TGTGCCAGCAGCTGGGCGGGGAAGAGACAGCCCCAGCATTTT. Translating it yields CASSWAGKRQPQHF.